This TCR beta chain was found in a study of identical twins. In TCRdb, the 5' RACE reads were re-called with MiXCR into one record per CDR3 protein. The sample holds hundreds of thousands of distinct CDR3 sequences, more than 20% seen once. The data also belong to a second study, concerning T cells expressing NK-cell markers.

The origin of this receptor is a woman aged 18 to 35 in good health. The specimen sequenced was CD4+ T cells sorted from blood.

The CDR3 nucleotides are TGCGCCAGCAGCCGGCTCGGACAGGGTAGTTACAATGAGCAGTTCTTC. Translating gives CASSRLGQGSYNEQFF. V and J are TRBV5-1 and TRBJ2-1; 8 bases line up with TRBD1. Germline V gene data show CDR1 as SGHRS and CDR2 as YFSETQ. V was pared by 4 bases and J by 4 bases, with 10 bases of the junction left unmatched. This CDR3 has 16 amino acids.